The entry below gives a single T cell receptor beta chain sequence along with its context. Libraries were prepared by immunoSEQ multiplex PCR; TCRdb keeps only in-frame clonotypes and omits some of them. The sample consists of nearly 110,000 clones, approximately 87% of them appearing once. These data originate in a study of radiotherapy plus CTLA-4 blockade in lung cancer. Trimming removed 5 bases from V and 5 bases from J, with 10 bases in between. Germline V gene data show CDR1 as KGHSH and CDR2 as LQKENI. The CDR3 runs 13 residues. The source material was peripheral blood, sampled from a patient treated with radiotherapy plus ipilimumab. J is TRBJ2-1 and V is TRBV18; unclear D gene. This sequence originates from a human donor with non-small cell lung cancer that progressed on radiotherapy plus ipilimumab. Some clones in this sample may be carry-over from other donors' samples. CDR3 nucleotides: TGTGCCAGCTCAACCGGTACTGACAATGAGCAGTTCTTC. Its protein product is CASSTGTDNEQFF.